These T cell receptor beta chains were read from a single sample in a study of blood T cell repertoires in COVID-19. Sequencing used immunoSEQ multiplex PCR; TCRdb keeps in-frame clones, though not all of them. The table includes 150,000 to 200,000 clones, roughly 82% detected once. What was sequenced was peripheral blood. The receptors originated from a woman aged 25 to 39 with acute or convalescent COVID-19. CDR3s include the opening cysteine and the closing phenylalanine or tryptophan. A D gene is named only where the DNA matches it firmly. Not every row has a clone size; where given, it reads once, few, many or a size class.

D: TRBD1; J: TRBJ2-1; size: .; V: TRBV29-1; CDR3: CSVRTGANEQFF; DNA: TGCAGCGTTCGGACAGGGGCTAACGAGCAGTTCTTC
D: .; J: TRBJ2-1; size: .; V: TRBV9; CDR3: CASSVAPYNEQFF; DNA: TGTGCCAGCAGCGTAGCCCCTTACAATGAGCAGTTCTTC
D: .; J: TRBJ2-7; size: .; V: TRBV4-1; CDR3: CASSDRLAVYEQYF; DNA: TGCGCCAGCAGCGACAGGCTAGCGGTCTACGAGCAGTACTTC
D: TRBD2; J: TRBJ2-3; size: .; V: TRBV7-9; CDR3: CASSLGASGLGTDTQYF; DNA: TGTGCCAGCAGCCTTGGGGCTAGCGGCCTAGGCACAGATACGCAGTATTTT
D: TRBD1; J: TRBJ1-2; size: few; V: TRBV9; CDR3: CASSPWTGLYGYTF; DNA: TGTGCCAGCAGCCCTTGGACAGGGCTTTATGGCTACACCTTC
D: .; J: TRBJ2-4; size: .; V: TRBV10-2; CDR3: CASLAGGIQYF; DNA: TGCGCCAGCCTGGCTGGTGGCATTCAGTACTTC
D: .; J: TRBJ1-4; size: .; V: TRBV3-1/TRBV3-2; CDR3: CASSYRGTNEKLFF; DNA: TGTGCCAGCAGCTACAGAGGGACTAATGAAAAACTGTTTTTT
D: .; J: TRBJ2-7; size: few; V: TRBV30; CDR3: CAWSVGQPSYEQYF; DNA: TGTGCCTGGAGTGTAGGACAGCCCTCCTACGAGCAGTACTTC
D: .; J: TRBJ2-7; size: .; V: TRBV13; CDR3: CASSWTRSEQYF; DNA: TGTGCCAGCAGCTGGACACGTAGCGAGCAGTACTTC
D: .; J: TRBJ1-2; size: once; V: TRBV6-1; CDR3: CASSELSGVRRNGYTF; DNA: TGTGCCAGCAGTGAATTATCCGGAGTCCGTCGCAATGGCTACACCTTC
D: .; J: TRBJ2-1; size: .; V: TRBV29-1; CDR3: CSVAPQNNEQFF; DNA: TGCAGCGTGGCCCCACAGAACAATGAGCAGTTCTTC
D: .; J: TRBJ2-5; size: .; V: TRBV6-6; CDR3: CASSPAPLEETQYF; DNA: TGTGCCAGCAGTCCGGCACCTCTAGAAGAGACCCAGTACTTC
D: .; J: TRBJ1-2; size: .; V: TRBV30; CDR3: CAWSAIGFNYGYTF; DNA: TGTGCCTGGAGCGCTATTGGTTTTAACTATGGCTACACCTTC
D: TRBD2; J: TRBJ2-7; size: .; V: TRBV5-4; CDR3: CASSSGLAGGSYEQYF; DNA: TGTGCCAGCAGCTCGGGACTAGCGGGAGGTTCCTACGAGCAGTACTTC
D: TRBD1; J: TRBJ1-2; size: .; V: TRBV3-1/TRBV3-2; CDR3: CASSQERQGANYGYTF; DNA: TGTGCCAGCAGCCAAGAGCGGCAGGGGGCTAACTATGGCTACACCTTC
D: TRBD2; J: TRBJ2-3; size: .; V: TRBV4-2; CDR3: CASSLRVPASGSTDTQYF; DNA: TGTGCCAGCAGCCTCAGGGTGCCGGCTAGCGGCTCCACAGATACGCAGTATTTT
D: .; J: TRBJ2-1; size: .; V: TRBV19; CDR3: CASSTARGGNNEQFF; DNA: TGTGCCAGTAGTACGGCGCGGGGCGGAAACAATGAGCAGTTCTTC
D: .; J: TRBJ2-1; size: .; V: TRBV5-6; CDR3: CASSLGRQANEQFF; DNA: TGTGCCAGCAGCTTGGGGCGGCAAGCCAATGAGCAGTTCTTC
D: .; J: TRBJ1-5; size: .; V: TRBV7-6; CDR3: CASSLGGGGQPQHF; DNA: TGTGCCAGCAGCTTAGGGGGGGGCGGTCAGCCCCAGCATTTT
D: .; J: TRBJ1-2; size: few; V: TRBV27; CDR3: CASSLSAGAGGYTF; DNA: TGTGCCAGCAGTTTATCGGCAGGGGCTGGTGGCTACACCTTC
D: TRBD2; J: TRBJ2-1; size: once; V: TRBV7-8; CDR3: CASSLRRLAGGYNEQFF; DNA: TGTGCCAGCAGCTTAAGGAGGCTAGCGGGGGGGTACAATGAGCAGTTCTTC
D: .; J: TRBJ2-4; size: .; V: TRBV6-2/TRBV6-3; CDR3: CASSSLRASATKNIQYF; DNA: TGTGCCAGCAGTTCCCTGCGGGCCTCAGCAACCAAAAACATTCAGTACTTC
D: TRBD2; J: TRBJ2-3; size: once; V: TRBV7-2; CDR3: CASSSSGRVSTDTQYF; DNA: TGTGCCAGCAGCTCTAGCGGGAGGGTTAGCACAGATACGCAGTATTTT
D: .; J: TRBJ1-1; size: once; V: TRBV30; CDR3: CAGRQETTEAFF; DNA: TGTGCCGGAAGACAGGAAACCACTGAAGCTTTCTTT